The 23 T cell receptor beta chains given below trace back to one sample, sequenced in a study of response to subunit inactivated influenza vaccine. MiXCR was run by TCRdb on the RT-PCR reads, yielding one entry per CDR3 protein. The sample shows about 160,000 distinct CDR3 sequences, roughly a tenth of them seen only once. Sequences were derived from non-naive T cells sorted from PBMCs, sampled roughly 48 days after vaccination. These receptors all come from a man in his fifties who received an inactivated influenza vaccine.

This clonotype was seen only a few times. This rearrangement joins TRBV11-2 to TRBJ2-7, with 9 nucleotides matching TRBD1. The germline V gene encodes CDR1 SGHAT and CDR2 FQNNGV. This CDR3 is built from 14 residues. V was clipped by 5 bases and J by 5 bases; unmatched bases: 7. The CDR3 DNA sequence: TGTGCCAGCAGCCGGGGACAGGGAAGAGACGAGCAGTACTTC. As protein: CASSRGQGRDEQYF.

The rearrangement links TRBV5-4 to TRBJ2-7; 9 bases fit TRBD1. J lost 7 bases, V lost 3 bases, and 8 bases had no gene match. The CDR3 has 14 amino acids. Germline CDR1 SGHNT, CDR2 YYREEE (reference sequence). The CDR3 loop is CASSSGTGYREQYF. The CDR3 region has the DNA TGTGCCAGCAGCTCCGGGACAGGGTATAGAGAGCAGTACTTC.

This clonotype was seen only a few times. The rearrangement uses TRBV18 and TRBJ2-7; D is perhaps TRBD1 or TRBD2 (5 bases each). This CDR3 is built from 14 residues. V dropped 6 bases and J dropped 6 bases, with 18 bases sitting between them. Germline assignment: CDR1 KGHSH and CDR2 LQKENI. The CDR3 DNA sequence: TGTGCCAGCTCGCGCTCCGGGACGAGCGGCGAGCAGTACTTC. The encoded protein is CASSRSGTSGEQYF.

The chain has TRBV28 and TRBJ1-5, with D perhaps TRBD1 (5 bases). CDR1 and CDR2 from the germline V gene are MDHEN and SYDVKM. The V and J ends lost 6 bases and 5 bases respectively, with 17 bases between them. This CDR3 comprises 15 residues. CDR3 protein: CASSRRGRMYQPQHF. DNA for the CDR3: TGTGCCAGCAGCCGTAGGGGACGGATGTATCAGCCCCAGCATTTT. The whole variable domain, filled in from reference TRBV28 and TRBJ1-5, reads DVKVTQSSRYLVKRTGEKVFLECVQDMDHENMFWYRQDPGLGLRLIYFSYDVKMKEKGDIPEGYSVSREKKERFSLILESASTNQTSMYLCASSRRGRMYQPQHFGDGTRLSIL.

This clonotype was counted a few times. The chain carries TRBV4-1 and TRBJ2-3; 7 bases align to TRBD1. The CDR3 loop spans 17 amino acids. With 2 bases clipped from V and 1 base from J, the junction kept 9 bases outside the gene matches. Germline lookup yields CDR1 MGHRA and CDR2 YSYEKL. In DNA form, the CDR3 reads TGCGCCAGCAGCCAACCCTTGAGGGGGCGACGCACAGATACGCAGTATTTT. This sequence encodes CASSQPLRGRRTDTQYF.

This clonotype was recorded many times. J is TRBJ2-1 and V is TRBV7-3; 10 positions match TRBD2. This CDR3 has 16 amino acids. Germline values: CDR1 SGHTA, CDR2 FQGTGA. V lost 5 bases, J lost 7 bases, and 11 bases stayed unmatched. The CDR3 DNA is TGTGCCAGCAGCCTCCAGCCCCCGGGACTAGCGAATGAGCAGTTCTTC. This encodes CASSLQPPGLANEQFF. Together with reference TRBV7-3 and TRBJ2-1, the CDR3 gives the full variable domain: GAGVSQTPSNKVTEKGKYVELRCDPISGHTALYWYRQSLGQGPEFLIYFQGTGAADDSGLPNDRFFAVRPEGSVSTLKIQRTERGDSAVYLCASSLQPPGLANEQFFGPGTRLTVL.

CDR3 coding DNA: TGCGCCAGCAGCCAGGACCAGACTAGCGGAGACACAGATACGCAGTATTTT. Residues: CASSQDQTSGDTDTQYF. This chain links TRBV4-1 with TRBJ2-3, with 9 nucleotides matching TRBD2. This CDR3 is built from 17 residues. Germline V gene lookup returns CDR1 MGHRA and CDR2 YSYEKL. V was clipped by 3 bases and J by 2 bases; unmatched bases: 9.

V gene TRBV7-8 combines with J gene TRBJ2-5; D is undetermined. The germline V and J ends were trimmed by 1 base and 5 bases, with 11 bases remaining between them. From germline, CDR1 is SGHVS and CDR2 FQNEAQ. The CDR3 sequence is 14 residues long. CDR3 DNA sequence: TGTGCCAGCAGCTTAGGCGGCGGTTGGGAGACCCAGTACTTC. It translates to CASSLGGGWETQYF.

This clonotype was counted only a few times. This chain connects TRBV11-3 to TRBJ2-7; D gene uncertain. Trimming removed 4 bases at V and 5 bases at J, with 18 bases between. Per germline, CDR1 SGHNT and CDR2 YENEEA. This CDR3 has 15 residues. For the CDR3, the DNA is TGTGCCAGCAGCTCTTTTGCGGTCCGCGTCCACGAGCAGTACTTC. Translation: CASSSFAVRVHEQYF.

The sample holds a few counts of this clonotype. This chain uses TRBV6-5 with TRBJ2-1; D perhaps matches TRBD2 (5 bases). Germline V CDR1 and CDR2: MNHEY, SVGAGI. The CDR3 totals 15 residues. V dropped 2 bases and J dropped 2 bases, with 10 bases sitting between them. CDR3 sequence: CASSYTTTPYNEQFF. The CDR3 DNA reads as TGTGCCAGCAGTTACACGACTACCCCCTACAATGAGCAGTTCTTC.

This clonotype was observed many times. The CDR3 DNA is TGTGCCAGCAGCTCGCTAGCGGGCCGCCCCCAAGAGCAGTACTTC. It codes for CASSSLAGRPQEQYF. This chain uses TRBV11-2 with TRBJ2-7; 8 positions match TRBD2. This CDR3 has 15 residues. The ends lost 4 bases at V and 7 bases at J; junction bases unmatched: 12. Germline loops: CDR1 SGHAT, CDR2 FQNNGV.

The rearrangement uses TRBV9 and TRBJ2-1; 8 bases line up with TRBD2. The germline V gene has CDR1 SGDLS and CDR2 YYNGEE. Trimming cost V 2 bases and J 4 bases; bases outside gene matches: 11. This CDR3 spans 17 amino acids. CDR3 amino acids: CASSVGGSAGAYNEQFF. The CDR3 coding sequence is TGTGCCAGCAGCGTGGGGGGATCAGCGGGAGCATACAATGAGCAGTTCTTC.

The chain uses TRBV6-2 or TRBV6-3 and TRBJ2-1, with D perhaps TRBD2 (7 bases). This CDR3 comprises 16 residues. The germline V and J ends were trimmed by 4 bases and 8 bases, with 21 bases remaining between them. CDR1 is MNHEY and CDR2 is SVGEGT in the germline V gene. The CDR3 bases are TGTGCCAGCAGTTCCCCCGCCGGGGGGCTCCGACATGAGCAGTTCTTC. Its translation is CASSSPAGGLRHEQFF.

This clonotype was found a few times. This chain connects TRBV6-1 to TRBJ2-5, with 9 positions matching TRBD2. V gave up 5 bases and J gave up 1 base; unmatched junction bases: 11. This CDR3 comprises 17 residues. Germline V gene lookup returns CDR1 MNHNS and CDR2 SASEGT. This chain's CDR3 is CASSTPRGAGGQETQYF. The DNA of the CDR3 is TGTGCCAGCAGTACACCCAGGGGAGCGGGGGGCCAAGAGACCCAGTACTTC.

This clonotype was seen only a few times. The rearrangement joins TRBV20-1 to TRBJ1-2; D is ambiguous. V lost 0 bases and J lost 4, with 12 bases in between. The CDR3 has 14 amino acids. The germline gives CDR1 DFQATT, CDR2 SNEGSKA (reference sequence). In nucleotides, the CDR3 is TGCAGTGCTAGAGACGCGGGGAACACCTATGGCTACACCTTC. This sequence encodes CSARDAGNTYGYTF.

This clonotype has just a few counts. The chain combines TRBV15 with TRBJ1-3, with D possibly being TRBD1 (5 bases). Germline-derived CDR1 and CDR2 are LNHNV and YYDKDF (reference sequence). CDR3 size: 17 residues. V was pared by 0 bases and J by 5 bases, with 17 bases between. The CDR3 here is CATSRDHSSGRRNTIYF. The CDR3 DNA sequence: TGTGCCACCAGCAGAGACCACTCTTCGGGGCGTCGAAACACCATATATTTT.

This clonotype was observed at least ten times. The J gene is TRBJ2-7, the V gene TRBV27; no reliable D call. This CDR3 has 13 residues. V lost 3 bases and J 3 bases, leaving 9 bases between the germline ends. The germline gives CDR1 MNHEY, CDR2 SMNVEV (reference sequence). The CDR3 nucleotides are TGTGCCAGCAGTTTCAAGCAGTACTACGAGCAGTACTTC. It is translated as CASSFKQYYEQYF.

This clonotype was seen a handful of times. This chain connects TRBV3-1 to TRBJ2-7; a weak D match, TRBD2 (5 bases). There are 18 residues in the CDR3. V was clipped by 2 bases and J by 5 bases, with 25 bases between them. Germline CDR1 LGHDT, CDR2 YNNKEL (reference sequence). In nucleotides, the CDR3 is TGTGCCAGCAGCCAAACGTTATCGGCGGGCCCCCTTGGGGACGAGCAGTACTTC. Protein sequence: CASSQTLSAGPLGDEQYF.

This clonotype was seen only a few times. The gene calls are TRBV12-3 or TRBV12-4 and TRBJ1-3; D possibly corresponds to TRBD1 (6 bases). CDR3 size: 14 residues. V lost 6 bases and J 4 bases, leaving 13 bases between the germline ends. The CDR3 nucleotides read TGTGCCAGCAGGAGTACAGGGACCGGAAACACCATATATTTT. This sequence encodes CASRSTGTGNTIYF.

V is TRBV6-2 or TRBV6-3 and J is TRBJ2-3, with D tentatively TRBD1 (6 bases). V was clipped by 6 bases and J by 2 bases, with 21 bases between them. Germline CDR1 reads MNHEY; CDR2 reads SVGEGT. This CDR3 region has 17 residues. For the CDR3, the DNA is TGTGCCAGCAGAACTCCCCGGGCCTGGGGGCCCACAGATACGCAGTATTTT. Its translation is CASRTPRAWGPTDTQYF.

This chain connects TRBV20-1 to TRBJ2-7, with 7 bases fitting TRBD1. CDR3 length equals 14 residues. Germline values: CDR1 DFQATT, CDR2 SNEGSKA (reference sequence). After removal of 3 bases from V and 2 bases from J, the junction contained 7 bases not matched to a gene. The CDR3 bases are TGCAGTGCTAGGAGACCCGGGACAGCCTACGAGCAGTACTTC. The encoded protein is CSARRPGTAYEQYF.

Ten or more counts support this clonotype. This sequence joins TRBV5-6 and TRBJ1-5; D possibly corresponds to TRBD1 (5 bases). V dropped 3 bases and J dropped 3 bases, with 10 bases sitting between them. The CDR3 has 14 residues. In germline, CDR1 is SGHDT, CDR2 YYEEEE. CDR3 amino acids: CASSSKTDNQPQHF. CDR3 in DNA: TGTGCCAGCAGCTCTAAGACAGACAATCAGCCCCAGCATTTT.

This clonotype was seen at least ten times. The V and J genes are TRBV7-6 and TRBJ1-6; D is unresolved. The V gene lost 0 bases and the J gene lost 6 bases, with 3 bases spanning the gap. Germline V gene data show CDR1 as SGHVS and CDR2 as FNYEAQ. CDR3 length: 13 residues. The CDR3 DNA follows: TGTGCCAGCAGCTTAGCCTTTAATTCACCCCTCCACTTT. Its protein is CASSLAFNSPLHF.